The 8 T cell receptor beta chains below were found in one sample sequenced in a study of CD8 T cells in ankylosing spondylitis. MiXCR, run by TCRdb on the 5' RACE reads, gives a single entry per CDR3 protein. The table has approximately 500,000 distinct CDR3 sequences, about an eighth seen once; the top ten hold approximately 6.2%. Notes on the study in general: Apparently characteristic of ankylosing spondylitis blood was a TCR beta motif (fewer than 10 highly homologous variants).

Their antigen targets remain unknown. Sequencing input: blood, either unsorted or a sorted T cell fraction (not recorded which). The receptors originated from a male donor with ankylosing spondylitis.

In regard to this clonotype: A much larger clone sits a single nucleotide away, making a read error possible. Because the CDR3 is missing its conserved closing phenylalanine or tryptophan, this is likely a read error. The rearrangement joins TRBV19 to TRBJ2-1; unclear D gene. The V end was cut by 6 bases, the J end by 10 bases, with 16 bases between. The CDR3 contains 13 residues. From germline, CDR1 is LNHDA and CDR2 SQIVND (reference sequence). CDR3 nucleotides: TGTGCCAGTAGGACCGGGTTCGTCGGGGAGCAGTTCTCC. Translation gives CASRTGFVGEQFS.

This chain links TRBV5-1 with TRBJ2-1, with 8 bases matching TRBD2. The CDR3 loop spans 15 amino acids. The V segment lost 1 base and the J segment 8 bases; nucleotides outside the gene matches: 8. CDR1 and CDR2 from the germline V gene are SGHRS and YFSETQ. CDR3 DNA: TGCGCCAGCAGCTTGCAGGGACTAGTGAGGGATGAGCAGTTCTTC. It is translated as CASSLQGLVRDEQFF.

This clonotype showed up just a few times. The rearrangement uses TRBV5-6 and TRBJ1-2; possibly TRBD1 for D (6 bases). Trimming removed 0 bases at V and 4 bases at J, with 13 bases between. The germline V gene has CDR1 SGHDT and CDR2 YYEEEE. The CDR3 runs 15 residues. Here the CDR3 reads CASSLDGGATYGYTF. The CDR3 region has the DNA TGTGCCAGCAGCTTGGACGGGGGCGCAACCTATGGCTACACCTTC.

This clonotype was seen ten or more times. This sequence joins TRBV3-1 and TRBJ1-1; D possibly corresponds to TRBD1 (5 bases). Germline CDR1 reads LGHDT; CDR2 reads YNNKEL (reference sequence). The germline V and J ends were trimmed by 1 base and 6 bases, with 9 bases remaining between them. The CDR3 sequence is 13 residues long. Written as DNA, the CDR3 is TGTGCCAGCAGCCAAGGCAGGGTCCCTGAAGCTTTCTTT. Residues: CASSQGRVPEAFF.

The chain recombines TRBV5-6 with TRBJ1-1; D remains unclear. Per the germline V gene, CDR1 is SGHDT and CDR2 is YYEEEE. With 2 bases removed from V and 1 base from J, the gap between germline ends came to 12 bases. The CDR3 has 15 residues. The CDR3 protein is CASSFDPGPNTEAFF. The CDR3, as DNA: TGTGCCAGCAGCTTTGATCCGGGCCCGAACACTGAAGCTTTCTTT. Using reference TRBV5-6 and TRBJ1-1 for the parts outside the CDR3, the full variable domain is DAGVTQSPTHLIKTRGQQVTLRCSPKSGHDTVSWYQQALGQGPQFIFQYYEEEERQRGNFPDRFSGHQFPNYSSELNVNALLLGDSALYLCASSFDPGPNTEAFFGQGTRLTVV.

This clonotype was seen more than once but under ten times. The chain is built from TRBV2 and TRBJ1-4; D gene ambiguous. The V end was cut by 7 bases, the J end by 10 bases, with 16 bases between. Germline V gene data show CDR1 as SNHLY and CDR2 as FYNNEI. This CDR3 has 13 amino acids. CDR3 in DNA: TGTGCCAGCAACGATTATCCAGGAGGAAAACTGTTTTTT. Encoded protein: CASNDYPGGKLFF.

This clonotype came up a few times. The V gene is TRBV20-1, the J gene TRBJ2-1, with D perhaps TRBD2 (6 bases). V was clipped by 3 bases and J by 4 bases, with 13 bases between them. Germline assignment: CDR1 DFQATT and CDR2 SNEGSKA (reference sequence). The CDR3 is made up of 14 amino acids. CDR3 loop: CSARHLALYNEQFF. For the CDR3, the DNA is TGCAGTGCTAGGCACCTAGCGCTTTACAATGAGCAGTTCTTC.

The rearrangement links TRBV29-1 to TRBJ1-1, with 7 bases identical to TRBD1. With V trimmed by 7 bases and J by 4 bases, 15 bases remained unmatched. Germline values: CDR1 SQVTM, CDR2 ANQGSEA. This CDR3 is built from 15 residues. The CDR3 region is CSARGGQGRGTEAFF. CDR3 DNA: TGCAGCGCCAGGGGGGGCCAGGGTCGCGGCACTGAAGCTTTCTTT.